This entry concerns a single T cell receptor (beta chain). The antigen is not known. Sequencing libraries made from TCR beta cDNA carried unique molecular identifiers. TCRdb fed the PCR reads into MiXCR, producing one record per CDR3 protein. The sample carries around 260,000 distinct CDR3 sequences, 35% to 40% recorded once. These data belong to a study of post-analysis software for immune sequencing data. Across the study: Relapsing-remitting, secondary progressive and progressive-relapsing multiple sclerosis courses were included.

The germline CDR1 and CDR2 sequences are MNHEY and SVGEGT. The CDR3 covers 16 residues. V was clipped by 6 bases and J by 2 bases, with 16 bases between them. General study results and limits: Significantly lower normalized Chao1 diversity was found in patients with multiple sclerosis relative to controls. There were several TRBV segments more frequent in patients than controls, and TRBV5-6, TRBV5-1 and TRBV20-1 were among them.

The receptor was derived from a girl under 18 with multiple sclerosis. Sequenced sample: blood. The chain recombines TRBV6-2 or TRBV6-3 with TRBJ2-2; perhaps TRBD1 as D (5 bases). In nucleotides, the CDR3 is TGTGCCAGCAGGTCACAGGTTCTAGTTAACACCGGGGAGCTGTTTTTT. Its protein is CASRSQVLVNTGELFF.